This T cell receptor beta chain was recovered during a study of beta chain features in type 1 diabetes. Points from the study as a whole: Among all four CD4+ subsets, Type 1 diabetes patients had TCRB CDR3s that were moderately but significantly shorter.

Every bit of the isolated RNA underwent reverse transcription, so sequencing read expressed TCRB transcripts. The table came from immunoSEQ multiplex PCR; TCRdb's copy has only in-frame clones and leaves some out. The sample has roughly 150,000 clones; about 9% are singletons. This CDR3 region has 14 residues. V shed 6 bases and J shed 10 bases, with 19 bases lying between them. In germline, CDR1 is SNHLY, CDR2 FYNNEI. About this clone itself: Its antigen is unknown.

Sequencing was performed on central memory CD4+ T cells from blood. The rearrangement joins TRBV2 to TRBJ2-1; perhaps TRBD1 as D (5 bases). This sequence originates from a woman under 40 with type 1 diabetes. The CDR3 protein is CASRDKPTLREQFF. The CDR3 coding sequence is TGTGCCAGCAGGGACAAACCCACTTTGAGAGAGCAGTTCTTC.